This TCR beta chain was found in a study of blood T cell repertoires in COVID-19. The overall study: There were acute and convalescent COVID-19 samples, and they came from the United States, Italy and Spain. PBMCs, B-cell-depleted T cells, or T cells were the source of the cDNA or gDNA that made up the material.

This CDR3 contains 15 residues. CDR1 SGHRS and CDR2 YFSETQ come from the germline V gene. Trimming removed 3 bases from V and 6 bases from J; junction bases left unmatched: 9. Original processing methods: Amplification with reference gene primers provided the estimates of nucleated cell counts. Assay: immunoSEQ multiplex PCR; the TCRdb copy retains only in-frame clones and omits some. V, J and clone size were drawn from that table, and D and trimming were deduced from the DNA. The table has 84,000 or so clones, around 81% seen once. Material for sequencing was peripheral blood. The source is a woman in her 70s with active or convalescent COVID-19. This chain links TRBV5-1 with TRBJ1-2, with 9 bases identical to TRBD1. The CDR3, as DNA: TGCGCCAGCAGCTCCCAAACAGGGGGCGAGGATGGCTACACCTTC. It encodes CASSSQTGGEDGYTF. The entire variable domain, with the rest obtained from reference TRBV5-1 and TRBJ1-2, is as follows: KAGVTQTPRYLIKTRGQQVTLSCSPISGHRSVSWYQQTPGQGLQFLFEYFSETQRNKGNFPGRFSGRQFSNSRSEMNVSTLELGDSALYLCASSSQTGGEDGYTFGSGTRLTVV.